The following is a T cell receptor (beta chain) sequence with its context. Germline V CDR1 and CDR2: MDHEN, SYDVKM. The CDR3 is 13 amino acids. V was cut by 8 bases and J by 4 bases, with 12 bases left in between. Clinical history as reported by participants underpinned cohort assignment. These data come from a study of blood T cell repertoires in COVID-19. In the source study's methods: From reference gene primer amplification, estimates of nucleated cell counts were derived. Sequencing used immunoSEQ multiplex PCR; TCRdb keeps in-frame clones, though not all of them. Clone size and V and J calls were adopted from that table, with D and trimming inferred from the DNA. The table lists roughly 200,000 clones, 75% to 90% of them singletons.

This receptor was taken from a man aged 35 to 55 who had recovered from COVID-19. What was sequenced was PBMCs or T cells enriched from blood (not recorded which). The V call is TRBV28, the J call TRBJ1-3; weak D call: TRBD1 (6 bases). The CDR3 loop is CASLRDTGNTIYF. CDR3 DNA: TGTGCCAGCCTCCGGGACACCGGAAACACCATATATTTT.